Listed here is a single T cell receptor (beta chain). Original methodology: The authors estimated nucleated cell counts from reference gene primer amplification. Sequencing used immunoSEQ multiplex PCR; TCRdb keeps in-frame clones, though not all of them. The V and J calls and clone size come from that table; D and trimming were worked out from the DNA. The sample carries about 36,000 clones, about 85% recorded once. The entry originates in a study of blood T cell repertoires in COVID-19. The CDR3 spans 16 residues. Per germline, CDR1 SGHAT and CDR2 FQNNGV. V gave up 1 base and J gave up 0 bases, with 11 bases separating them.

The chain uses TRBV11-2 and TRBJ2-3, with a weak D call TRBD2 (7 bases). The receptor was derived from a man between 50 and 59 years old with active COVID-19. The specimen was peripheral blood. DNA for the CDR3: TGTGCCAGCAGCTTAGGAGGGGGGGCTAGCACAGATACGCAGTATTTT. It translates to CASSLGGGASTDTQYF.